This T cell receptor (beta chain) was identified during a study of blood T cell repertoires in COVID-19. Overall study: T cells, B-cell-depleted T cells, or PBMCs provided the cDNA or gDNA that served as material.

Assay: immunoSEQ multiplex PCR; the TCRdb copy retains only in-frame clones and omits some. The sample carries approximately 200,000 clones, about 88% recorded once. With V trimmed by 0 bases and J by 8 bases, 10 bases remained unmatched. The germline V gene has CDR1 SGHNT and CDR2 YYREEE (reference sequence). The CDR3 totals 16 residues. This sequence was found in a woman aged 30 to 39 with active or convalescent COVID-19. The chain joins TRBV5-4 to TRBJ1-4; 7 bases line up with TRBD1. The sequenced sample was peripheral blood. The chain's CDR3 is CASSLDNRGPGEKLFF. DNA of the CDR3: TGTGCCAGCAGCTTGGATAACAGGGGCCCAGGGGAAAAACTGTTTTTT.